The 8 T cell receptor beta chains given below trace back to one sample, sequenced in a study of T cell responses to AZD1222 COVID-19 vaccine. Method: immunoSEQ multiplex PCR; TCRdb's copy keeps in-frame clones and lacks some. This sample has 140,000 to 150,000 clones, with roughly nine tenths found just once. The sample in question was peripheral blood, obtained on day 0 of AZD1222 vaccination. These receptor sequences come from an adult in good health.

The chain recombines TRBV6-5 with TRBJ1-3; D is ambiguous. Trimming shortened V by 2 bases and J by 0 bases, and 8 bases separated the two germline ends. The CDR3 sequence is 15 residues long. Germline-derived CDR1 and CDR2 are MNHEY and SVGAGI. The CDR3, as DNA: TGTGCCAGCAGTTACGATAGATACTCTGGAAACACCATATATTTT. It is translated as CASSYDRYSGNTIYF.

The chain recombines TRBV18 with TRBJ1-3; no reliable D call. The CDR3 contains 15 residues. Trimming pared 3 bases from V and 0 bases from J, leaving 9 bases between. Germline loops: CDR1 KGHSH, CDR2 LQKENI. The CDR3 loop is CASSPQEVSGNTIYF. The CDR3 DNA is TGTGCCAGCTCACCCCAGGAGGTCTCTGGAAACACCATATATTTT.

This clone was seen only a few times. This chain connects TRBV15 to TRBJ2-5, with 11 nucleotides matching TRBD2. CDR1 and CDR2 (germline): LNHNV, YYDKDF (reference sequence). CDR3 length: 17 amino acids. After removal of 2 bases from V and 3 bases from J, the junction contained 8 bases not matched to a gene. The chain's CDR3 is CATSRLTGTSGKETQYF. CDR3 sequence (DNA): TGTGCCACCAGCAGACTAACCGGGACTAGCGGTAAAGAGACCCAGTACTTC.

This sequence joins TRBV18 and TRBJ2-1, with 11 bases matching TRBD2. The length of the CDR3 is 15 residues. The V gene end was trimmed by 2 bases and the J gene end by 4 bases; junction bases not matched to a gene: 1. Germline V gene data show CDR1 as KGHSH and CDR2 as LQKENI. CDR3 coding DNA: TGTGCCAGCTCACCAGGGACTAGCGGTTACAATGAGCAGTTCTTC. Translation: CASSPGTSGYNEQFF. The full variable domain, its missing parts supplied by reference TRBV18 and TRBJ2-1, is NAGVMQNPRHLVRRRGQEARLRCSPMKGHSHVYWYRQLPEEGLKFMVYLQKENIIDESGMPKERFSAEFPKEGPSILRIQQVVRGDSAAYFCASSPGTSGYNEQFFGPGTRLTVL.

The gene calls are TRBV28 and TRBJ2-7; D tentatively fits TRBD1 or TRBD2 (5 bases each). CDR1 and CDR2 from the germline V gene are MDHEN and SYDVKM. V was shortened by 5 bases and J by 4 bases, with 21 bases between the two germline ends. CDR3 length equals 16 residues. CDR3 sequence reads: CASSTGTGPRTYEQYF. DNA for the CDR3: TGTGCCAGCAGTACCGGGACGGGACCTAGGACTTACGAGCAGTACTTC.

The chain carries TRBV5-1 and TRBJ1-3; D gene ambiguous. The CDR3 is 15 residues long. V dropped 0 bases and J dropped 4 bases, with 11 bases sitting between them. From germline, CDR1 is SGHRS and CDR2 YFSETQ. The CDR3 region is CASSLGSGSGNTIYF. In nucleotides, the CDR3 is TGCGCCAGCAGCTTGGGATCGGGATCAGGAAACACCATATATTTT.

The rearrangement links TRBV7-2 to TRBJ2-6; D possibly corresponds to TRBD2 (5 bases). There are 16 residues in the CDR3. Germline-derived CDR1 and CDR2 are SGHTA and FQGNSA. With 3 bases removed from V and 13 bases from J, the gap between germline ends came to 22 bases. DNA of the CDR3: TGTGCCAGCAGCTTGATGGGAGTTAGCCTTTTTGATGTCCTGACTTTC. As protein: CASSLMGVSLFDVLTF.

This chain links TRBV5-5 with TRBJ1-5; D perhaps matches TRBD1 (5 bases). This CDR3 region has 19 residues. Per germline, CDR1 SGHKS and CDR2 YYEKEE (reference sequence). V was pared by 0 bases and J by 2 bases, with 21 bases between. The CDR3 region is CASSLGAGTVQSGNQPQHF. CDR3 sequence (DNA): TGTGCCAGCAGCTTGGGGGCTGGGACGGTTCAATCGGGCAATCAGCCCCAGCATTTT.